Below are 13 T cell receptor beta chains sequenced from a single sample in a study of T-cell memory formation after mild COVID-19. TCRdb ran MiXCR on the 5' RACE reads and lists one entry per CDR3 protein. The table includes 400,000 to 450,000 distinct CDR3 sequences, about a sixth detected once. Input material: PBMCs or a T cell subset sorted from them (not recorded which). Receptors originate from a man aged 18 to 30 who had mild COVID-19 (a few samples of this study predate the infection). Cell type and time point are not known.

This clonotype was observed a few times. The chain employs TRBV5-1 and TRBJ1-2, with 9 nucleotides matching TRBD1. The V and J ends lost 4 bases and 4 bases, in that order; junction bases with no gene match: 8. The CDR3 is 15 residues long. The germline gives CDR1 SGHRS, CDR2 YFSETQ. The DNA of the CDR3 is TGCGCCAGCAGCCCCCAAACAGGGGGCCTCTATGGCTACACCTTC. It specifies CASSPQTGGLYGYTF.

The V gene is TRBV3-1, the J gene TRBJ2-5; TRBD2 aligns across 7 bases. Germline V lookup: CDR1 LGHDT, CDR2 YNNKEL (reference sequence). V trimming: 0 bases; J trimming: 5 bases; junction bases outside the gene matches: 3. This CDR3 contains 14 residues. DNA of the CDR3: TGTGCCAGCAGCCAAGATCTAGCGGCGGAGACCCAGTACTTC. This codes for CASSQDLAAETQYF.

The CDR3 sequence: CASSLMMGARNSPLHF. The CDR3 nucleotides read TGTGCCAGCAGCTTGATGATGGGGGCGCGGAATTCACCCCTCCACTTT. The J gene is TRBJ1-6, the V gene TRBV5-2; the table gives TRBD1 as D, unverified against the DNA. TRBV5-2 is a recognized pseudogene. There are 16 residues in the CDR3.

This clonotype appeared a few times. The genes are TRBV30 and TRBJ2-3; 13 positions agree with TRBD2. Trimming at V came to 2 bases and at J to 3 bases, leaving 14 bases not matched to a gene. CDR1 is GTSNPN and CDR2 is SVGIG in the germline V gene (reference sequence). This CDR3 comprises 19 residues. CDR3 sequence: CAWSSLTSGGTQSTDTQYF. In nucleotides, the CDR3 is TGTGCCTGGAGTTCCTTGACTAGCGGGGGGACCCAAAGTACAGATACGCAGTATTTT.

Written as DNA, the CDR3 is TGTGCCAGTAGAGGACAGGGGGCGCAAACTGCCACAGATACGCAGTATTTT. Its protein product is CASRGQGAQTATDTQYF. The chain combines TRBV7-2 with TRBJ2-3; 11 bases match TRBD1. This CDR3 comprises 17 residues. Germline V gene sequence: CDR1 SGHTA, CDR2 FQGNSA. V gave up 9 bases and J gave up 2 bases; unmatched junction bases: 13. The full variable domain, rest sourced from reference TRBV7-2 and TRBJ2-3, is GAGVSQSPSNKVTEKGKDVELRCDPISGHTALYWYRQSLGQGLEFLIYFQGNSAPDKSGLPSDRFSAERTGGSVSTLTIQRTQQEDSAVYLCASRGQGAQTATDTQYFGPGTRLTVL.

There are many counts of this clonotype. The chain is built from TRBV12-3 or TRBV12-4 and TRBJ1-6, with 7 bases identical to TRBD1. This CDR3 is 18 amino acids long. V trimming: 6 bases; J trimming: 0 bases; junction bases outside the gene matches: 11. The CDR3 spells CASSGGTAADSYNSPLHF. The CDR3 DNA follows: TGTGCCAGCAGCGGGGGGACAGCGGCCGACTCCTATAATTCACCCCTCCACTTT.

The genes are TRBV7-9 and TRBJ2-7, with 11 nucleotides matching TRBD2. The CDR3 extends over 13 amino acids. J lost 3 bases, V lost 8 bases, and 3 bases had no gene match. From germline, CDR1 is SEHNR and CDR2 FQNEAQ (reference sequence). As DNA, the CDR3 is TGTGCCAGCTCCGGACTAGCGGGCTACGAGCAGTACGTC. This translates into CASSGLAGYEQYV.

This clonotype occurred many times. J is TRBJ2-7 and V is TRBV28; D unclear. The CDR3 has 13 amino acids. V was pared by 3 bases and J by 4 bases, with 10 bases between. The germline CDR1 and CDR2 sequences are MDHEN and SYDVKM. CDR3 loop: CASSFPWEYEQYV. The CDR3 DNA reads as TGTGCCAGCAGTTTCCCCTGGGAATACGAGCAGTACGTC.

About this clonotype itself: This is likely a read error, given that the CDR3 carries no conserved phenylalanine or tryptophan at its end. The V gene is TRBV7-9, the J gene TRBJ1-2; D possibly corresponds to TRBD1 (5 bases). The ends were cut back, 6 bases at V and 6 bases at J, with 8 bases in the middle. The CDR3 totals 11 residues. Germline V gene lookup returns CDR1 SEHNR and CDR2 FQNEAQ (reference sequence). The CDR3 loop is CASRVRDGYTL. The CDR3 DNA is TGTGCCAGCAGAGTCAGGGATGGCTACACCTTA.

This chain joins TRBV19 and TRBJ2-7; 7 bases are shared with TRBD1. The germline V gene has CDR1 LNHDA and CDR2 SQIVND (reference sequence). The junction had 8 bases not matched to a gene; V was cut back by 5 bases and J by 1 base. This CDR3 contains 15 residues. The CDR3 region is CASSPRTGLSYEQYF. The CDR3 region has the DNA TGTGCCAGTAGTCCTAGGACAGGATTATCCTACGAGCAGTACTTC. Supplemented by reference TRBV19 and TRBJ2-7, the full variable domain reads DGGITQSPKYLFRKEGQNVTLSCEQNLNHDAMYWYRQDPGQGLRLIYYSQIVNDFQKGDIAEGYSVSREKKESFPLTVTSAQKNPTAFYLCASSPRTGLSYEQYFGPGTRLTVT.

This clonotype was observed a few times. The chain employs TRBV19 and TRBJ1-5, with D maybe TRBD1 (5 bases). Germline lookup yields CDR1 LNHDA and CDR2 SQIVND (reference sequence). The CDR3 has 14 amino acids. Trimming took 7 bases from V and 3 from J, leaving 13 bases between them. CDR3 DNA sequence: TGTGCCAGTACCGTTGCAGGGCCCAATCAGCCCCAGCATTTT. Translation: CASTVAGPNQPQHF.

The chain couples TRBV29-1 to TRBJ2-1; a possible D gene is TRBD2 (6 bases). Germline loops: CDR1 SQVTM, CDR2 ANQGSEA. Trimming shortened V by 3 bases and J by 4 bases, and 7 bases separated the two germline ends. The CDR3 has 12 amino acids. The CDR3 DNA is TGCAGCGTTGATGCGGGATACAATGAGCAGTTCTTC. Translating gives CSVDAGYNEQFF.

J is TRBJ1-3 and V is TRBV5-1; 7 positions agree with TRBD1. The CDR3 runs 17 residues. Trimming took 6 bases from V and 0 from J; bases not matched to a gene: 12. The germline V gene encodes CDR1 SGHRS and CDR2 YFSETQ. The CDR3 DNA is TGCGCCAGCACCGCCGGGACAGATACCTACTCTGGAAACACCATATATTTT. The encoded protein is CASTAGTDTYSGNTIYF.